What follows is one TCR beta chain and its context. This clonotype was counted at least ten times. Its specific antigen is unknown. Qualities for individual bases were not recorded, and no much larger clone is one base off. These data originate in a study of T cells in Graves' hyperthyroidism and ophthalmopathy (dated by TCRdb to about 2019). Background on the whole study: Peripheral blood samples were taken at the time of initial diagnosis, prior to any treatment. To identify TCR V-J signatures that set the groups apart, the researchers used a discovery cohort of approximately 98 patients, made up of under 50 with Graves' ophthalmopathy and some 60 with stable Graves' hyperthyroidism. Prospective prediction of ophthalmopathy was tested in an independent validation cohort consisting of 18 to 20 hyperthyroidism patients and approximately 16 patients who later progressed to ophthalmopathy. For training and testing, the 95 to 100 patients in the discovery cohort were randomly divided in a 7:3 ratio. In addition, the study compared T-cell repertoires in thyroid tissue and in blood from roughly 6 Graves' hyperthyroidism patients. Following sampling, methimazole starting at 30 mg daily was given to hyperthyroidism patients, and high-dose intravenous methylprednisolone was given to ophthalmopathy patients. TCR Vbeta CDR3 sequencing of 120 to 150 peripheral blood samples (43 ophthalmopathy, about 75 hyperthyroidism and around 17 progressor patients) is reported in the paper.

Summary of the overall study and its limitations: No statistical method was used to set the sample size in advance, and investigators knew the group allocation. Blood samples also contained most of the expanded thyroid clonotypes (frequency above 0.001), which suggests that blood repertoires may reflect thyroid immune responses. In validation, the model predicted progression to ophthalmopathy a median of approximately 6.3 months before onset, with roughly 71% sensitivity and roughly 72% specificity. In cross-validation, a model built on a 13 V-J signature told ophthalmopathy apart from stable hyperthyroidism with 87.88% sensitivity and about 81% specificity, and in testing the same model reached 80%/75%.

Graves' hyperthyroidism was defined as stable when no progression to ophthalmopathy occurred over 18 months of follow-up. Hyperthyroidism patients were newly diagnosed, with disease duration under 2 months, and aged 18 to 65 years. The study excluded patients with uncontrolled infections, other autoimmune diseases, pregnancy or lactation. Diagnoses were based on clinical symptoms, serum thyroxine and TRAb, thyroid ultrasound and orbital computed tomography. PBMCs were isolated from about 9.2 ml of fresh peripheral blood by Ficoll-Paque density gradient centrifugation. Total RNA was extracted with Trizol reagent, and quality was checked on an Agilent 2100 Bioanalyzer. TCR beta CDR3 regions were amplified from RNA transcripts. A first-round RT-PCR of the TCR CDR3 used the HTBI primer set with the Qiagen OneStep RT-PCR kit. Libraries were constructed in a second round of multiplex PCR, after which size selection and purification were carried out. The libraries were sequenced on an Illumina HiSeq2000 using paired-end 100 bp reads. For the original study's pipeline: Raw data were processed with SOAPnuke, discarding reads with adapters, uncalled bases, mean Phred below 15, or no exact constant-primer or identifier match. COPE v1.2.5 was used to merge high-quality paired reads, and clonotypes were defined as unique nucleotide sequences. MiTCR v1.1 was used to align clonotypes to the IMGT TRBV, TRBD and TRBJ reference segments. The analysis included only V-J combinations with a frequency above 0.0001, which together covered 99.2% of the repertoires. A TCS score was defined as the ratio of F50 (clonal expansion) to E x V (chaos), with BLOSUM62-based TCRdist applied between CDR3 peptides within each V-J. Welch's t-statistics and random forest reduced 500 to 650 V-J features to about 13, which were used in a naive Bayes classifier (R e1071). The raw public reads went through TCRdb reprocessing: fastp at Q25, MiXCR clone calling, in-frame beta chains kept. Entries are consolidated by CDR3 protein sequence, retaining the most common genes and DNA. The V and J calls here are based on TCRdb, not the publication. The table for this sample lists 480,000 or so distinct CDR3 sequences; around 15% of them were counted only once. The ten largest clones represent about 17% of the sample.

Including cysteine and phenylalanine, the CDR3 has 15 amino acids. CDR3 DNA only is kept here, 45 bases in frame from base 1. The V end loses 3 bases and the J end loses 5 bases, and a stretch of 13 bases separates them. According to the germline V gene, CDR1 reads MDHEN and CDR2 reads SYDVKM. Material: blood. The chain was built from TRBV28 and TRBJ1-4; TRBD1 is a weak D gene call, 6 bases matching. The source of this sequence is a woman aged 18-29 years with Graves' hyperthyroidism. The DNA reads as follows: TGTGCCAGCAGTTTTTTCCGGGGGCCCAATGAAAAACTGTTTTTT. Its protein reads: CASSFFRGPNEKLFF.